These 13 T cell receptor beta chains came from one sample sequenced in a study of Ad26.COV2.S vaccination and SARS-CoV-2 variants. Sample treatment: about 20 received Ad26.COV2.S at low or high dose, single or two shots; about 5 received placebo; per-sample allocation not given. The samples date from day 63 after the first vaccine or placebo injection. Assay: immunoSEQ multiplex PCR; the TCRdb copy retains only in-frame clones and omits some. This repertoire shows 290,000 or so clones, 80% to 90% found once; its top ten account for around 3.5%. The sample in question was peripheral blood, obtained in a trial of Ad26.COV2.S vaccine versus placebo. The source is a person between 18 and 65 years old who received the Ad26.COV2.S COVID-19 vaccine or a placebo.

This sequence joins TRBV6-1 and TRBJ1-1; D gene unclear. From germline, CDR1 is MNHNS and CDR2 SASEGT. Between the trimmed V and J ends, which lost 3 bases and 3 bases, there was a span of 11 bases. CDR3 length: 14 residues. CDR3 residues: CASSDRSADTEAFF. In nucleotides, the CDR3 is TGTGCCAGCAGTGACAGGTCGGCGGACACTGAAGCTTTCTTT.

V and J are TRBV5-1 and TRBJ2-7, with TRBD2 identical over 12 bases. The CDR3 sequence is 17 residues long. The V segment lost 4 bases and the J segment 3 bases; nucleotides outside the gene matches: 11. The V gene's germline CDR1 is SGHRS and CDR2 YFSETQ. The CDR3 DNA reads TGCGCCAGCAGCCCAATACGGACTAGCGGGATAGGCTACGAGCAGTACTTC. This sequence encodes CASSPIRTSGIGYEQYF.

J is TRBJ2-7 and V is TRBV3-1 (or the pseudogene TRBV3-2); D unresolved. Germline V gene lookup returns CDR1 LGHDT and CDR2 YNNKEL (reference sequence). CDR3 length equals 11 residues. The V end was cut by 4 bases, the J end by 5 bases, with 6 bases between. CDR3 in amino acids: CASSLSHEQYF. DNA for the CDR3: TGTGCCAGCAGCCTTAGTCACGAGCAGTACTTC.

This sequence joins TRBV7-8 and TRBJ1-2, with D possibly being TRBD1 (5 bases). This CDR3 comprises 16 residues. V lost 3 bases, J lost 4 bases, and 18 bases lay in between. Germline V gene sequence: CDR1 SGHVS, CDR2 FQNEAQ. CDR3 in amino acids: CASSFDSGTVAYGYTF. Written as DNA, the CDR3 is TGTGCCAGCAGCTTCGATTCCGGGACGGTGGCCTATGGCTACACCTTC.

The V gene is TRBV11-2, the J gene TRBJ2-1; the D gene could be TRBD1 or TRBD2 (6 bases each). The V end lost 5 bases, the J end lost 7 bases, and 12 bases lay between the germline ends. CDR3 length: 13 amino acids. Germline loops: CDR1 SGHAT, CDR2 FQNNGV. The CDR3 DNA reads TGTGCCAGCAGCCCTGGGGGGCGGAATGAGCAGTTCTTC. It encodes CASSPGGRNEQFF.

This chain links TRBV13 with TRBJ2-1; tentatively, D is TRBD2 (6 bases). The CDR3 has 15 residues. V was pared by 4 bases and J by 5 bases, with 15 bases between. In germline, CDR1 is PRHDT, CDR2 FYEKMQ (reference sequence). This CDR3 reads CASSSRISGDNEQFF. In nucleotides, the CDR3 is TGTGCCAGCAGCTCCCGAATTAGCGGAGACAATGAGCAGTTCTTC.

The V gene is TRBV6-5, the J gene TRBJ2-7; 8 bases match TRBD2. The CDR3 contains 15 residues. Germline V gene sequence: CDR1 MNHEY, CDR2 SVGAGI. V was pared by 2 bases and J by 3 bases, with 6 bases of the junction left unmatched. CDR3 bases: TGTGCCAGCAGTTACCTCACTGCGGGAGGCTACGAGCAGTACTTC. As protein: CASSYLTAGGYEQYF.

The chain has TRBV2 and TRBJ1-1; no definite D call. V gave up 6 bases and J gave up 6 bases, with 11 bases separating them. CDR1 and CDR2 (germline): SNHLY, FYNNEI. This CDR3 is built from 12 residues. The CDR3 DNA sequence: TGTGCCAGCAGGGGCTTGGGCCCTGAAGCTTTCTTT. Translating it yields CASRGLGPEAFF.

V and J are TRBV6-5 and TRBJ2-5; 7 nucleotides agree with TRBD1. The CDR3 has 15 amino acids. Germline V gene lookup returns CDR1 MNHEY and CDR2 SVGAGI. With V trimmed by 6 bases and J by 5 bases, 12 bases remained unmatched. In DNA, the CDR3 is TGTGCCAGCAGCGCGTTACAGGGGCCCGGGGAGACCCAGTACTTC. The encoded protein is CASSALQGPGETQYF.

This clone came up once. This rearrangement joins TRBV28 to TRBJ1-1, with 7 positions matching TRBD1. Germline V lookup: CDR1 MDHEN, CDR2 SYDVKM. CDR3 length: 16 amino acids. Trimming removed 5 bases from V and 1 base from J; junction bases left unmatched: 10. The CDR3 nucleotides are TGTGCCAGCAGTACCCCGGGACAGAGACGGAACACTGAAGCTTTCTTT. It specifies CASSTPGQRRNTEAFF.

The rearrangement joins TRBV5-6 to TRBJ2-6; D remains unclear. CDR1 is SGHDT and CDR2 is YYEEEE in the germline V gene. The CDR3 is made up of 16 amino acids. V lost 1 base and J 0 bases, leaving 8 bases between the germline ends. In DNA, the CDR3 is TGTGCCAGCAGCTTGAGCCCTGGCTCTGGGGCCAACGTCCTGACTTTC. Translating it yields CASSLSPGSGANVLTF.

The chain carries TRBV15 and TRBJ2-7; 7 bases map to TRBD2. Germline V gene data show CDR1 as LNHNV and CDR2 as YYDKDF (reference sequence). V gave up 1 base and J gave up 2 bases; unmatched junction bases: 5. The CDR3 extends over 15 amino acids. CDR3 DNA sequence: TGTGCCACCAGCAGAGGCGGGGGAAAAGCCTACGAGCAGTACTTC. Translation gives CATSRGGGKAYEQYF.

This rearrangement joins TRBV28 to TRBJ1-5; TRBD1 agrees at 7 bases. The trim removed 1 base at V and 2 bases at J, leaving 5 bases unmatched. The germline V gene has CDR1 MDHEN and CDR2 SYDVKM. This CDR3 is built from 16 residues. The CDR3 DNA is TGTGCCAGCAGTTTATCCGACAGGGCGCGCAATCAGCCCCAGCATTTT. Translated, it gives CASSLSDRARNQPQHF.